This T cell receptor beta chain is from a study of blood T cell repertoires in COVID-19. Trimming left V 0 bases short and J 7 bases short, with 19 bases between. Germline CDR1 SGHRS, CDR2 YFSETQ. CDR3 size: 16 residues. Assay: immunoSEQ multiplex PCR; the TCRdb copy retains only in-frame clones and omits some. The sample records around 300,000 clones, about four fifths being singletons. The receptor comes from a man aged 30 to 45 with active or convalescent COVID-19. This chain joins TRBV5-1 and TRBJ1-1, with a tentative D call TRBD1 (5 bases). Sequenced input: peripheral blood. CDR3 sequence: CASSLEGASRAVEAFF. The CDR3 nucleotides are TGCGCCAGCAGCTTGGAAGGGGCTAGTAGGGCAGTTGAAGCTTTCTTT. The complete variable domain, with remaining parts taken from reference TRBV5-1 and TRBJ1-1, reads KAGVTQTPRYLIKTRGQQVTLSCSPISGHRSVSWYQQTPGQGLQFLFEYFSETQRNKGNFPGRFSGRQFSNSRSEMNVSTLELGDSALYLCASSLEGASRAVEAFFGQGTRLTVV.